This T cell receptor beta chain was profiled in a study of cytomegalovirus exposure and HLA in healthy donors. The PCR employed 60 Vbeta primers together with 13 Jbeta primers. Produced via immunoSEQ multiplex PCR; TCRdb's table is partial and in-frame only. Here the sample spans 120,000 or so clones, approximately 8.6% being singletons. About this clone: The antigen remains unidentified. The junction differs from germline at one of its ends, possibly a read error.

Points from the study as a whole: A later analysis revealed that TCR association rates differed between HLA loci, peaking at DRB1 and bottoming out at HLA-C.

The CDR3 spans 16 residues. Germline V gene data show CDR1 as SGHDT and CDR2 as YYEEEE. The chain recombines TRBV5-6 with TRBJ1-6; 10 nucleotides align to TRBD1. Sequencing was done on a sample of PBMCs. This TCR was recovered from a woman aged 40 to 50 in good health and CMV-seropositive. Written as DNA, the CDR3 is TGTGCCAGCGGCTTGGATTCGGGACAGGGGAATTCACCCCTCCACTTT. This sequence encodes CASGLDSGQGNSPLHF.